A single sample gave rise to the 10 T cell receptor beta chains below, sequenced in a study of blood T cell repertoires in COVID-19. Assay: immunoSEQ multiplex PCR; the TCRdb copy retains only in-frame clones and omits some. There are roughly 180,000 clones in the sample; over 75% occur only once, and approximately 7% lies in the top ten. The sample comprised peripheral blood. These TCRs come from a man of 80 years or more with COVID-19, enrolled during active disease.

The genes are TRBV9 and TRBJ1-1, with 7 bases lining up with TRBD1. Trimming took 3 bases from V and 0 from J; bases not matched to a gene: 8. The CDR3 has 16 amino acids. Germline-derived CDR1 and CDR2 are SGDLS and YYNGEE. The CDR3 protein is CASSASGQPLNTEAFF. In nucleotides, the CDR3 is TGTGCCAGCAGCGCCTCGGGACAGCCTCTGAACACTGAAGCTTTCTTT.

CDR3 loop: CASMVMRSRNEQFF. The DNA for the CDR3 is TGTGCCAGCATGGTGATGAGATCCCGGAATGAGCAGTTCTTC. The V call is TRBV27, the J call TRBJ2-1; the D is unclear. Trimming shortened V by 7 bases and J by 7 bases, and 17 bases separated the two germline ends. The germline CDR1 and CDR2 sequences are MNHEY and SMNVEV (reference sequence). This CDR3 is built from 14 residues.

The V call is TRBV4-2, the J call TRBJ2-7; possibly TRBD2 for D (8 bases). CDR3 length: 16 amino acids. Per the germline V gene, CDR1 is LGHNA and CDR2 is YNFKEQ. Trimming left V 4 bases short and J 5 bases short, with 21 bases between. CDR3 nucleotide sequence: TGTGCCAGCAGCCCAGCGGGGGACAGTGGCAGAAACGAGCAGTACTTC. Protein: CASSPAGDSGRNEQYF.

The chain combines TRBV18 with TRBJ2-5; D unclear. Germline-derived CDR1 and CDR2 are KGHSH and LQKENI. The CDR3 length is 13 residues. The V end lost 8 bases, the J end lost 5 bases, and 15 bases lay between the germline ends. Here the CDR3 reads CASVKWPQETQYF. CDR3 DNA: TGTGCCAGCGTTAAATGGCCCCAGGAGACCCAGTACTTC.

V is TRBV9 and J is TRBJ2-7; the match to TRBD2 covers 12 bases. V lost 3 bases to trimming and J lost 4 bases; unmatched junction nucleotides: 5. Germline loops: CDR1 SGDLS, CDR2 YYNGEE. This CDR3 region has 15 residues. The CDR3 is CASSARLAGVYEQYF. DNA for the CDR3: TGTGCCAGCAGCGCAAGACTAGCGGGGGTTTACGAGCAGTACTTC.

The chain recombines TRBV2 with TRBJ1-2; 7 bases fit TRBD1. Germline trimming cut 3 bases from V and 4 bases from J; bases unmatched to any gene: 14. The CDR3 is 17 amino acids. Germline-derived CDR1 and CDR2 are SNHLY and FYNNEI. This CDR3 is CASSDRRTGRELYGYTF. CDR3 nucleotides: TGTGCCAGCAGTGACAGAAGGACAGGCCGCGAACTCTATGGCTACACCTTC. Full variable domain (rest looked up from reference TRBV2 and TRBJ1-2): EPEVTQTPSHQVTQMGQEVILRCVPISNHLYFYWYRQILGQKVEFLVSFYNNEISEKSEIFDDQFSVERPDGSNFTLKIRSTKLEDSAMYFCASSDRRTGRELYGYTFGSGTRLTVV.

The chain combines TRBV2 with TRBJ1-1; possible D gene TRBD1, 5 bases. The V gene lost 7 bases and the J gene lost 3 bases, with 12 bases spanning the gap. The CDR3 is made up of 13 amino acids. Germline CDR1 reads SNHLY; CDR2 reads FYNNEI. Here the CDR3 reads CASTREADTEAFF. The CDR3 DNA sequence: TGTGCCAGCACCAGGGAGGCTGACACTGAAGCTTTCTTT.

CDR3 loop: CASSFSSIDTQYF. In DNA form, the CDR3 reads TGTGCCAGCAGCTTTAGCAGCATCGATACGCAGTATTTT. The V and J genes are TRBV9 and TRBJ2-3; D is ambiguous. Germline V lookup: CDR1 SGDLS, CDR2 YYNGEE. CDR3 length: 13 amino acids. V lost 4 bases, J lost 6 bases, and 12 bases lay in between.

The chain couples TRBV5-1 to TRBJ1-1; TRBD1 might be the D (6 bases). This CDR3 comprises 13 residues. V lost 4 bases, J lost 4 bases, and 11 bases lay in between. Germline V lookup: CDR1 SGHRS, CDR2 YFSETQ. CDR3 loop: CASSAGQRTEAFF. Written as DNA, the CDR3 is TGCGCCAGCAGCGCCGGACAGCGCACTGAAGCTTTCTTT. Looking up the rest from reference TRBV5-1 and TRBJ1-1 gives the full variable domain: KAGVTQTPRYLIKTRGQQVTLSCSPISGHRSVSWYQQTPGQGLQFLFEYFSETQRNKGNFPGRFSGRQFSNSRSEMNVSTLELGDSALYLCASSAGQRTEAFFGQGTRLTVV.

Remarks on this clone: Other DNA sequences in this specimen translate into the identical CDR3. The chain is built from TRBV3-1 (or the pseudogene TRBV3-2) and TRBJ1-1; D is unclear. CDR1 is LGHDT, CDR2 YNNKEL, per germline (reference sequence). The CDR3 is 12 residues long. V was shortened by 3 bases and J by 6 bases, with 8 bases between the two germline ends. CDR3: CASSQGGAEAFF. CDR3 in DNA: TGTGCCAGCAGCCAGGGTGGAGCTGAAGCTTTCTTT.